These T cell receptor beta chains were read from a single sample in a study of control samples from healthy donors and cancer patients. Clones were sequenced by immunoSEQ multiplex PCR, and TCRdb holds only the in-frame ones, with some missing. The data hold just under 75,000 clones, with less than 90% observed a single time. The sample consisted of blood. Receptors originate from a woman aged 45-60 years in good health. Both conserved end residues are part of each CDR3. The D gene is left open where the match is weak. For some rows the clone size is stated as once, few or many, or as a class when expanded; others skip it.

j_call | clone_size | v_call | d_call | cdr3_nt | cdr3_aa
TRBJ2-1 | . | TRBV19 | TRBD2 | TGTGCCTCACATAGCGGGATGTTTGATGAGCAGTTCTTC | CASHSGMFDEQFF
TRBJ1-1 | . | TRBV18 | . | TGTGCCAGCTCACCACAGGGGACGAATGAAGCTTTCTTT | CASSPQGTNEAFF
TRBJ2-1 | . | TRBV10-1 | . | TGCGCCAGCTCCTTAAGCGGGCTAGGGCGTAATGAGCAGTTCTTC | CASSLSGLGRNEQFF
TRBJ1-1 | . | TRBV27 | . | TGTGCCAGCAGTTTGGGTAGCGACACTGAAGCTTTCTTT | CASSLGSDTEAFF
TRBJ2-7 | . | TRBV6-5 | . | TGTGCCAGCCGCTATGGAAGGGGAGAGGAGTACTTC | CASRYGRGEEYF
TRBJ1-1 | . | TRBV5-4 | . | TGTGCCAGCAGCATGAGGAAAGTGGGCACAGAAGCTTTCTTT | CASSMRKVGTEAFF
TRBJ2-3 | . | TRBV5-6 | TRBD1 | TGTGCCAGCAGCTCAGGGGGTCCAGATACGCAGTATTTT | CASSSGGPDTQYF
TRBJ1-2 | . | TRBV4-1 | TRBD1 | TGCGCCAGCAGCCAAGAACCGGGACAGGGGGCGGGAGGCTACACCTTC | CASSQEPGQGAGGYTF
TRBJ2-7 | . | TRBV6-4 | TRBD2 | TGTGCCAGCACGCCATGGGCTAGCGGGAGAGTAGACTACGAGCAGTACTTC | CASTPWASGRVDYEQYF
TRBJ1-1 | once | TRBV7-8 | . | TGTGCCAGCAGCCTAGCCACCACAGGGATCACTGAAGCTTTCTTT | CASSLATTGITEAFF
TRBJ2-3 | . | TRBV7-2 | . | TGTGCCAGCACCCTACCCGGGAGAACTAGCACAGATACGCAGTATTTT | CASTLPGRTSTDTQYF
TRBJ2-4 | . | TRBV5-1 | TRBD2 | TGCGCCAGCAGCAACTATAGCGGGATGCTAGCCAAAAACATTCAGTACTTC | CASSNYSGMLAKNIQYF
TRBJ1-5 | once | TRBV19 | . | TGTGCCAGTAAGGCCCGAGGGGGGACTCTTAATCAGCCCCAGCATTTT | CASKARGGTLNQPQHF
TRBJ2-5 | . | TRBV5-1 | . | TGCGCCAGCAGCTTGCCCCAGGCGGAGACCCAGTACTTC | CASSLPQAETQYF
TRBJ2-5 | once | TRBV3-1/TRBV3-2 | TRBD1 | TGTGCCAGCAGCCAGGGACAGGGGTCAAAGGAGACCCAGTACTTC | CASSQGQGSKETQYF
TRBJ1-2 | . | TRBV19 | . | TGTGCCAGTAGTATAGATCCCCGGGCAACCCTCCATGGCTACACCTTC | CASSIDPRATLHGYTF
TRBJ1-3 | . | TRBV6-6 | . | TGTGCCAGCAGGGAATCCAAAACTGGAAACACCATATATTTT | CASRESKTGNTIYF
TRBJ2-2 | once | TRBV5-1 | . | TGCGCCAGCAGCTGGGGGGACAGGAACACCGGGGAGCTGTTTTTT | CASSWGDRNTGELFF
TRBJ1-1 | . | TRBV19 | TRBD1 | TGTGCCAGTAGTGACTCCGGGACAGCGCGAGCTTTCTTT | CASSDSGTARAFF
TRBJ1-6 | . | TRBV12-5 | . | TGTGCTAGTGGTTTCTACCCCGAACCCCTCCACTTT | CASGFYPEPLHF
TRBJ2-7 | . | TRBV5-6 | . | TGTGCCAGCAGCTTACTTGACCTCCTAGTCGGCTACGAGCAGTACTTC | CASSLLDLLVGYEQYF
TRBJ1-4 | . | TRBV5-5 | . | TGTGCCAGCAGCTCATTACGCCTGACTAATGAAAAACTGTTTTTT | CASSSLRLTNEKLFF
TRBJ2-1 | . | TRBV6-5 | . | TGTGCCAGCAGTCCTGGGGGGAGTGGGTACAATGAGCAGTTCTTC | CASSPGGSGYNEQFF
TRBJ1-1 | . | TRBV4-1 | . | TGCGCCAGCAGCCAAGATGTTCAGGTTCTTGGTAATGAAGCTTTCTTT | CASSQDVQVLGNEAFF
TRBJ2-3 | . | TRBV5-6 | . | TGTGCCAGCAGCTTGGTTGGTCCGGATACGCAGTATTTT | CASSLVGPDTQYF
TRBJ1-5 | once | TRBV28 | . | TGTGCCAGCAAATGGGCAGGGATGGGGAATCAGCCCCAGCATTTT | CASKWAGMGNQPQHF
TRBJ2-2 | . | TRBV6-6 | . | TGTGCCAGCAGTCAGGACGGCGGGGAGCTGTTTTTT | CASSQDGGELFF
TRBJ1-2 | . | TRBV5-5 | . | TGTGCCAGCAGCTTGGCCTCTGAAATCGGCTACACCTTC | CASSLASEIGYTF
TRBJ2-1 | . | TRBV7-9 | . | TGTGCCAGCAGCTTTGCCCCTAACAATGAGCAGTTCTTC | CASSFAPNNEQFF
TRBJ2-4 | . | TRBV6-1 | TRBD1 | TGTGCCAGCAGTGGGCGACAGGGGGCTGACGGCAAAAACATTCAGTACTTC | CASSGRQGADGKNIQYF
TRBJ2-7 | . | TRBV5-6 | . | TGTGCCAGCAGCTCTGCGGGGAGGGGGCGCGGTTACGAGCAGTACTTC | CASSSAGRGRGYEQYF
TRBJ2-7 | . | TRBV2 | . | TGTGCCAGCAGTTGGGACACCCTTATCTCCTACGAGCAGTACTTC | CASSWDTLISYEQYF
TRBJ1-6 | few | TRBV19 | . | TGTGCCAGTAGTCGAGGGATACAGGGTGTCCCCTCACCCCTCCACTTT | CASSRGIQGVPSPLHF
TRBJ2-5 | . | TRBV29-1 | TRBD2 | TGCAGCGTTCTTAAGCGGGAGGGCCGGGGGACCCAGTACTTC | CSVLKREGRGTQYF
TRBJ1-1 | . | TRBV5-1 | . | TGCGCCAGCAGCTTTAGGACAGCGGGGAACACTGAAGCTTTCTTT | CASSFRTAGNTEAFF
TRBJ2-3 | . | TRBV7-3 | TRBD1 | TGTGCCAGCAGCTTAGAGGGGACAGGGGGTAGCACAGATACGCAGTATTTT | CASSLEGTGGSTDTQYF
TRBJ2-1 | . | TRBV7-3 | . | TGTGCCAGCAGCTTACAAGGGGGGTCCTACAATGAGCAGTTCTTC | CASSLQGGSYNEQFF
TRBJ2-5 | once | TRBV2 | TRBD2 | TGTGCCAGCACGGGGCCGGGTAGCGGGGTCCGGAAGACCCAGTACTTC | CASTGPGSGVRKTQYF
TRBJ2-7 | . | TRBV4-2 | TRBD2 | TGTGCCAGCAGCCAGGCCGGGACTAGCGGGATCTACGAGCAGTACTTC | CASSQAGTSGIYEQYF
TRBJ2-1 | few | TRBV12-3/TRBV12-4 | . | TGTGCCAGCAGTTCCAACCGGTGGAATGAGCAGTTCTTC | CASSSNRWNEQFF
TRBJ1-4 | . | TRBV20-1 | . | TGCAGTGCTACTTTGAATGAAAAACTGTTTTTT | CSATLNEKLFF
TRBJ2-7 | . | TRBV21-1 | . | TGTGCCAGCAGCAACCGGACTTCCAGCGAGCAGTACTTC | CASSNRTSSEQYF
TRBJ2-4 | . | TRBV28 | . | TGTGCCAGCACCCCGAGTCAGGGGAGCAAAAACATTCAGTACTTC | CASTPSQGSKNIQYF
TRBJ2-7 | once | TRBV6-1 | . | TGTGCCAGCAGTGAAGCACCAGGGTGGGGAAGCTCCTACGAGCAGTACTTC | CASSEAPGWGSSYEQYF
TRBJ1-4 | . | TRBV4-2 | TRBD1 | TGTGCCAGCAGCCAAGTGCTTGGGCAGGGGGATGAAAAACTGTTTTTT | CASSQVLGQGDEKLFF
TRBJ2-2 | . | TRBV7-9 | . | TGTGCCAGCAGCTTACACAGGGTTCCGAACACCGGGGAGCTGTTTTTT | CASSLHRVPNTGELFF